The 27 T cell receptor beta chains in this list originate from one sample, sequenced in a study of radiation and T cells in renal cell carcinoma. As for time point: baseline pretreatment blood. Treatment reported: 15 Gy SBRT to primary tumor, nephrectomy 4 weeks later. Only in-frame clones appear in the TCRdb table, and some are missing; sequencing was by immunoSEQ multiplex PCR. The table records approximately 140,000 clones, less than 90% of them present only once. Sample: blood, taken from a patient whose treatment included radiotherapy and nephrectomy. The receptors were gathered from a woman aged 45-60 years with renal cell carcinoma.

The CDR3 reads CSVRMNSDGNTIYF. DNA for the CDR3: TGCAGCGTCCGGATGAATTCCGATGGAAACACCATATATTTT. The gene calls are TRBV29-1 and TRBJ1-3; no reliable D call. Per the germline V gene, CDR1 is SQVTM and CDR2 is ANQGSEA. The CDR3 covers 14 residues. The V and J ends lost 6 bases and 3 bases respectively, with 15 bases between them.

V gene TRBV2 combines with J gene TRBJ2-1; TRBD1 might be the D (5 bases). The V end lost 9 bases, the J end lost 8 bases, and 11 bases lay between the germline ends. The CDR3 is made up of 11 amino acids. Germline-derived CDR1 and CDR2 are SNHLY and FYNNEI. CDR3 DNA: TGTGCCAGTGAAGGGGTGGATGAGCAGTTCTTC. This sequence encodes CASEGVDEQFF.

J is TRBJ2-3 and V is TRBV4-2; 11 nucleotides match TRBD2. This CDR3 region has 15 residues. Per germline, CDR1 LGHNA and CDR2 YNFKEQ. The J segment lost 6 bases and the V segment lost 1 base, leaving 3 bases of the junction unmatched. DNA of the CDR3: TGTGCCAGCAGCCAAGTTAGCGGGGGGGAGGATACGCAGTATTTT. This sequence encodes CASSQVSGGEDTQYF.

CDR3 region: CASSFSSNQPQHF. In DNA, the CDR3 is TGTGCCAGCAGCTTTAGTAGCAATCAGCCCCAGCATTTT. The chain recombines TRBV7-9 with TRBJ1-5; D gene ambiguous. This CDR3 is built from 13 residues. The ends were cut back, 3 bases at V and 0 bases at J, with 3 bases in the middle. The V gene's germline CDR1 is SEHNR and CDR2 FQNEAQ (reference sequence).

The V and J genes are TRBV5-1 and TRBJ1-2; TRBD1 is a possible D gene (5 bases). V lost 4 bases, J lost 4 bases, and 14 bases lay in between. Germline V lookup: CDR1 SGHRS, CDR2 YFSETQ. The CDR3 extends over 14 amino acids. CDR3 nucleotides: TGCGCCAGCAGCATAGTAGGGGACGTCTATGGCTACACCTTC. Its protein is CASSIVGDVYGYTF.

V gene TRBV7-2 combines with J gene TRBJ2-7; D not resolved. The ends were cut back, 2 bases at V and 2 bases at J, with 13 bases in the middle. Germline V CDR1 and CDR2: SGHTA, FQGNSA. The CDR3 loop spans 15 amino acids. The CDR3 protein is CASSLPYPSPYEQYF. CDR3 DNA sequence: TGTGCCAGCAGCTTACCATACCCTTCTCCCTACGAGCAGTACTTC.

This clone was seen just once. The chain recombines TRBV28 with TRBJ1-1, with 7 positions matching TRBD1. The junction had 6 bases not matched to a gene; V was cut back by 7 bases and J by 1 base. The CDR3 sequence is 14 residues long. CDR1 and CDR2 (germline): MDHEN, SYDVKM. Written as DNA, the CDR3 is TGTGCCAGCAAGGCAGGGGGGACGAACACTGAAGCTTTCTTT. The encoded protein is CASKAGGTNTEAFF.

The chain employs TRBV27 and TRBJ2-2, with 12 nucleotides matching TRBD2. The V gene end was trimmed by 5 bases and the J gene end by 6 bases; junction bases not matched to a gene: 7. Germline V lookup: CDR1 MNHEY, CDR2 SMNVEV (reference sequence). The CDR3 sequence is 16 residues long. CDR3 sequence reads: CASSPWTSGAAGELFF. The CDR3 DNA reads as TGTGCCAGCAGTCCCTGGACTAGCGGGGCCGCCGGGGAGCTGTTTTTT.

V gene TRBV7-9 combines with J gene TRBJ1-5; 7 bases match TRBD1. Trimming removed 5 bases from V and 0 bases from J; junction bases left unmatched: 10. Germline V gene lookup returns CDR1 SEHNR and CDR2 FQNEAQ (reference sequence). This CDR3 is 17 amino acids long. The CDR3 DNA is TGTGCCAGCAGCCCGGGGTCAGGGGGTCTTAGCAATCAGCCCCAGCATTTT. Encoded protein: CASSPGSGGLSNQPQHF.

Judged by abundance, this clone is medium-sized. The chain recombines TRBV6-5 with TRBJ2-1; TRBD1 agrees at 10 bases. V lost 7 bases and J lost 4; bases outside the gene matches: 4. The CDR3 is made up of 14 amino acids. Germline CDR1 MNHEY, CDR2 SVGAGI. The CDR3 sequence is CASKTGGYYNEQFF. DNA of the CDR3: TGTGCCAGCAAGACAGGGGGCTATTACAATGAGCAGTTCTTC.

This chain joins TRBV18 and TRBJ1-2; D is unclear. The germline CDR1 and CDR2 sequences are KGHSH and LQKENI. Trimming removed 2 bases at V and 0 bases at J, with 13 bases between. The CDR3 runs 16 residues. The CDR3 nucleotides are TGTGCCAGCTCACCATTTTCTATAGAACCTAACTATGGCTACACCTTC. Encoded protein: CASSPFSIEPNYGYTF.

V is TRBV6-1 and J is TRBJ1-6; TRBD1 agrees at 8 bases. The germline V gene encodes CDR1 MNHNS and CDR2 SASEGT. The junction had 10 bases not matched to a gene; V was cut back by 6 bases and J by 9 bases. The CDR3 covers 15 residues. CDR3 in DNA: TGTGCCAGCAGGAAACTGACAGGGGTCCCTTCACCCCTCCACTTT. Its translation: CASRKLTGVPSPLHF.

This clone occurred once. This chain uses TRBV19 with TRBJ2-7; TRBD1 matches at 9 bases. The CDR3 is 15 residues long. The trim removed 5 bases at V and 2 bases at J, leaving 7 bases unmatched. CDR1 and CDR2 from the germline V gene are LNHDA and SQIVND (reference sequence). This CDR3 reads CASSRRDRDAYEQYF. The CDR3 region has the DNA TGTGCCAGTAGTCGAAGGGACAGGGACGCCTACGAGCAGTACTTC.

This clone was observed a few times. This sequence joins TRBV7-9 and TRBJ1-2, with D tentatively TRBD1 (5 bases). Germline lookup yields CDR1 SEHNR and CDR2 FQNEAQ (reference sequence). Trimming took off 0 bases at V and 7 bases at J, with 9 bases between the two ends. The CDR3 spans 13 residues. CDR3 coding DNA: TGTGCCAGCAGCTTAGCGACAGTAGGTGGCTACACCTTC. This translates into CASSLATVGGYTF.

This clone was counted only a few times. This chain connects TRBV10-1 to TRBJ2-1, with 9 positions matching TRBD1. This CDR3 contains 15 residues. Germline trimming cut 6 bases from V and 6 bases from J; bases unmatched to any gene: 9. Germline V CDR1 and CDR2: WNHNN, SYGVQD (reference sequence). In DNA, the CDR3 is TGCGCCAGCAGCGGCGGGACAGGGCCCCTCAATGAGCAGTTCTTC. Protein: CASSGGTGPLNEQFF.

The chain is built from TRBV7-2 and TRBJ1-6; D not certain. This CDR3 region has 13 residues. Germline-derived CDR1 and CDR2 are SGHTA and FQGNSA. The germline V and J ends were trimmed by 6 bases and 9 bases, with 12 bases remaining between them. The CDR3 reads CASRTLESSPLHF. CDR3 nucleotides: TGTGCCAGCAGGACCCTGGAAAGTTCACCCCTCCACTTT.

V gene TRBV2 combines with J gene TRBJ2-2; no reliable D call. The CDR3 is made up of 14 amino acids. Germline V gives CDR1 SNHLY, CDR2 FYNNEI. The germline V and J ends were trimmed by 4 bases and 7 bases, with 13 bases remaining between them. CDR3 loop: CASSVMVSDGELFF. In nucleotides, the CDR3 is TGTGCCAGCAGTGTTATGGTTTCTGACGGGGAGCTGTTTTTT.

This chain links TRBV9 with TRBJ2-3; D perhaps matches TRBD1 (5 bases). CDR3 length: 16 residues. Trimming pared 3 bases from V and 1 base from J, leaving 15 bases between. Looked up from germline, CDR1 is SGDLS and CDR2 is YYNGEE. The CDR3 loop reads CASSGFGAGGTDTQYF. DNA for the CDR3: TGTGCCAGCAGCGGTTTTGGGGCTGGGGGCACAGATACGCAGTATTTT.

This clone has a handful of counts. This sequence joins TRBV6-5 and TRBJ1-1; 11 bases map to TRBD1. Losses at the gene ends were 0 bases for V and 10 bases for J; bases not matched to a gene: 1. Germline values: CDR1 MNHEY, CDR2 SVGAGI. CDR3 size: 13 residues. The CDR3 spells CASSYSGTGGAFF. Written as DNA, the CDR3 is TGTGCCAGCAGTTACTCCGGGACAGGGGGAGCTTTCTTT.

This sequence joins TRBV2 and TRBJ2-3, with TRBD2 matching over 12 bases. The CDR3 has 15 residues. J lost 3 bases, V lost 4 bases, and 2 bases had no gene match. CDR1 and CDR2 from the germline V gene are SNHLY and FYNNEI. The CDR3 sequence: CASSAGTSGTDTQYF. In nucleotides, the CDR3 is TGTGCCAGCAGTGCCGGGACTAGCGGGACAGATACGCAGTATTTT.

This sequence joins TRBV2 and TRBJ1-2, with TRBD1 as a possible D gene (6 bases). The germline gives CDR1 SNHLY, CDR2 FYNNEI. Trimming left V 4 bases short and J 6 bases short, with 12 bases between. The CDR3 consists of 13 residues. The CDR3 DNA is TGTGCCAGCAGTGCACAGGGAAGGAATGGCTACACCTTC. It specifies CASSAQGRNGYTF.

The chain uses TRBV30 and TRBJ1-6; no firm D call. Trimming removed 7 bases at V and 4 bases at J, with 11 bases between. The germline V gene encodes CDR1 GTSNPN and CDR2 SVGIG (reference sequence). The CDR3 is 13 residues long. The CDR3 loop reads CASTHSYNSPLHF. The CDR3 nucleotides read TGTGCCTCCACCCACTCTTATAATTCACCCCTCCACTTT.

The DNA for the CDR3 is TGTGCCAGCAGTAAAGGGTTGGATACCCTCCTTGGCGAGCAGTACTTC. This sequence encodes CASSKGLDTLLGEQYF. The rearrangement uses TRBV6-6 and TRBJ2-7; D unclear. V shed 5 bases and J shed 6 bases, with 23 bases lying between them. The length of the CDR3 is 16 residues. From germline, CDR1 is MNHNY and CDR2 SVGAGI (reference sequence).

This chain uses TRBV10-2 with TRBJ2-1; D is perhaps TRBD1 or TRBD2 (5 bases each). The V gene lost 2 bases and the J gene lost 4 bases, with 9 bases spanning the gap. This CDR3 is built from 14 residues. The germline CDR1 and CDR2 sequences are WSHSY and SAAADI. The CDR3 loop reads CASSEGGLYNEQFF. The CDR3 nucleotides read TGCGCCAGCAGTGAGGGGGGTCTGTACAATGAGCAGTTCTTC.

This sequence joins TRBV6-6 and TRBJ1-1, with D possibly matching TRBD1 (5 bases). Deletions cut 8 bases from V and 1 base from J, with 8 bases between. Germline values: CDR1 MNHNY, CDR2 SVGAGI (reference sequence). The CDR3 extends over 12 amino acids. This chain's CDR3 is CASGGSNTEAFF. Written as DNA, the CDR3 is TGTGCCAGCGGGGGTTCGAACACTGAAGCTTTCTTT.

This clone turned up a few times. The chain employs TRBV6-1 and TRBJ2-1; 13 bases line up with TRBD2. The CDR3 spans 18 residues. With V trimmed by 4 bases and J by 1 base, 7 bases remained unmatched. In germline, CDR1 is MNHNS, CDR2 SASEGT. CDR3 nucleotides: TGTGCCAGCAGTGGGACTAGCGGGAGATCATCGTCCTACAATGAGCAGTTCTTC. Encoded protein: CASSGTSGRSSSYNEQFF.

V is TRBV18 and J is TRBJ2-2; D is uncertain. The germline V gene has CDR1 KGHSH and CDR2 LQKENI. This CDR3 region has 15 residues. V lost 3 bases and J 4 bases, leaving 12 bases between the germline ends. The CDR3 coding sequence is TGTGCCAGCTCACCCCGGGCCCCTTCCACCGGGGAGCTGTTTTTT. Translation: CASSPRAPSTGELFF.